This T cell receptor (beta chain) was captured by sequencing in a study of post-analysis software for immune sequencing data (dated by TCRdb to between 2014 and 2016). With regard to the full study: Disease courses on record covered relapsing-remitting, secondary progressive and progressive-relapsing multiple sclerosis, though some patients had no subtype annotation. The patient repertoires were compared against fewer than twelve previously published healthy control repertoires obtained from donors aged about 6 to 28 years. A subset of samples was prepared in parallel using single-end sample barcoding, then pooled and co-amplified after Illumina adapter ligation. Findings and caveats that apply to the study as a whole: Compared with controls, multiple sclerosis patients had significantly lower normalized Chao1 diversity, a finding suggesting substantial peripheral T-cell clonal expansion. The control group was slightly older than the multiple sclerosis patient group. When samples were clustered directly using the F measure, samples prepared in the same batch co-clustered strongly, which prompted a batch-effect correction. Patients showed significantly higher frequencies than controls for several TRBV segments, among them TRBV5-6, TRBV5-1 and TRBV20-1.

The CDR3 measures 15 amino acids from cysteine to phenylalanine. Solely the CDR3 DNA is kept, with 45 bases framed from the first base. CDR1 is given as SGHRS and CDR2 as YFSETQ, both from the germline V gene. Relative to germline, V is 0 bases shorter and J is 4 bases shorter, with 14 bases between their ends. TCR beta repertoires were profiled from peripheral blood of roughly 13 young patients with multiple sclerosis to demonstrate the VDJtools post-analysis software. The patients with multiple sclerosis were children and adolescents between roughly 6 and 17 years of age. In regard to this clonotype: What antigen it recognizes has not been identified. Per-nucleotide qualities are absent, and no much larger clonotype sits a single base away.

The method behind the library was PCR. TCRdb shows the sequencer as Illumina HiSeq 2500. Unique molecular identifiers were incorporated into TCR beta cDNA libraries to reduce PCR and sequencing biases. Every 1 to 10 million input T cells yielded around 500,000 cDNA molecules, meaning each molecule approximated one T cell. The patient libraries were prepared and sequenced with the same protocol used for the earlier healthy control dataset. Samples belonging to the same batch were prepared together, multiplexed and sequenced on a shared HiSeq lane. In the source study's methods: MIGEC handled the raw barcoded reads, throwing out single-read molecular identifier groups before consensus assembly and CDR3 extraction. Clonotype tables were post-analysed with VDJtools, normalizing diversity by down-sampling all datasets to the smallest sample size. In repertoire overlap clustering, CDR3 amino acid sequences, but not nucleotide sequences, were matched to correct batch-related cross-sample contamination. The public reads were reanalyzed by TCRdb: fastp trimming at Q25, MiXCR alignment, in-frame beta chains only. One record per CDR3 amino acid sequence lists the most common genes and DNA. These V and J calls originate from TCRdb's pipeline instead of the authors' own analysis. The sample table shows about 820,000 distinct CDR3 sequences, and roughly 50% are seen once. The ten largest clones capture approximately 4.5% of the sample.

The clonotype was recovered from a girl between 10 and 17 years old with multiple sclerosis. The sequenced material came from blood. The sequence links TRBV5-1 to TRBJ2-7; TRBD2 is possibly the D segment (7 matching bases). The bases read TGCGCCAGCAGCTTGGCCGCGGGGGCAGTATACGAGCAGTACTTC. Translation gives CASSLAAGAVYEQYF. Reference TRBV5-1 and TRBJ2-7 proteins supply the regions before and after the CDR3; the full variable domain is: KAGVTQTPRYLIKTRGQQVTLSCSPISGHRSVSWYQQTPGQGLQFLFEYFSETQRNKGNFPGRFSGRQFSNSRSEMNVSTLELGDSALYLCASSLAAGAVYEQYFGPGTRLTVT.